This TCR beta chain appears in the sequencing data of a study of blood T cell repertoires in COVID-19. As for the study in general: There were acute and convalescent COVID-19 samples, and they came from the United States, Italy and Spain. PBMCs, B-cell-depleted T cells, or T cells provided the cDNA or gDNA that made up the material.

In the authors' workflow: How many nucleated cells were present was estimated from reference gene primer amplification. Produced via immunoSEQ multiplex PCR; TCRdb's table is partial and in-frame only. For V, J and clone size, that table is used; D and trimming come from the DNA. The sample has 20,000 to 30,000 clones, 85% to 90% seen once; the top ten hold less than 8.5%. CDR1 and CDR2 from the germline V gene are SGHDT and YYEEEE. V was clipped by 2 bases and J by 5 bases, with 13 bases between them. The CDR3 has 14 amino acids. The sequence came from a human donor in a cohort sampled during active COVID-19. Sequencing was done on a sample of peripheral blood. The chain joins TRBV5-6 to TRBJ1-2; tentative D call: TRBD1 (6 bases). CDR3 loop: CASSFGRGRYGYTF. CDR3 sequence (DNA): TGTGCCAGCAGCTTTGGCAGGGGCCGATATGGCTACACCTTC.